The sequence of this T cell receptor (beta chain) was determined in a study of beta chain features in type 1 diabetes. Since all of the isolated RNA was reverse transcribed, expressed TCRB transcripts were what got sequenced. Some clones are missing from TCRdb's copy, which holds only in-frame ones; the method was immunoSEQ multiplex PCR. The sample has around 300,000 clones, 14% seen once. The CDR3 runs to 17 residues. Germline CDR1 is LGHNA and CDR2 is YSLEER. The V segment lost 4 bases and the J segment 2 bases; nucleotides outside the gene matches: 12. Sequences were obtained from central memory CD4+ T cells from blood. The TCR originated in a man aged 25-45 years in good health. The rearrangement links TRBV4-3 to TRBJ2-7, with 9 bases fitting TRBD1. As DNA, the CDR3 is TGCGCCAGCAGCCGATGGGACAGGGCTAACACCGCCTACGAGCAGTACTTC. Translating it yields CASSRWDRANTAYEQYF.